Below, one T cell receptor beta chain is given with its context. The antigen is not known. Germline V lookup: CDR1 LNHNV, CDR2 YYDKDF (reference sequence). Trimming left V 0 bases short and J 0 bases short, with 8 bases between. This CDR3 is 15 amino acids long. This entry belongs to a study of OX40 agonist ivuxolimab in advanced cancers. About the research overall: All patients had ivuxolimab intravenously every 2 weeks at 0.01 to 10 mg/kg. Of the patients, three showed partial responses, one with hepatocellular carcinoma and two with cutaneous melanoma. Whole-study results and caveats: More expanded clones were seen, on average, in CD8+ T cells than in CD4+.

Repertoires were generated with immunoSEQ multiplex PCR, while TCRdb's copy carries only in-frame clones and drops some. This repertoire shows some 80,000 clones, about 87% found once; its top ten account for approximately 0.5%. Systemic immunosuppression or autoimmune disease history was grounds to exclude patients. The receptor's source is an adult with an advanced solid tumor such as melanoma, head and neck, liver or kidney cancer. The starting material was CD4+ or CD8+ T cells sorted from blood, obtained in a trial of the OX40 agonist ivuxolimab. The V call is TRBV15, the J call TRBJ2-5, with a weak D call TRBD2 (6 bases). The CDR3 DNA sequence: TGTGCCACCAGCAGAGATGGCGGGGACCAAGAGACCCAGTACTTC. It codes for CATSRDGGDQETQYF.